This is a list of T cell receptor beta chains from one sample in a study of blood T cell repertoires in COVID-19. The method was immunoSEQ multiplex PCR; TCRdb's version includes in-frame clones alone and lacks a portion of them. The data hold 350,000 to 450,000 clones, with around 84% observed a single time. The sample was peripheral blood. The receptors shown here come from a woman aged 18 to 35 with acute or convalescent COVID-19. CDR3s include the opening cysteine and the closing phenylalanine or tryptophan. A D gene is named only where the DNA matches it firmly. Some rows mark clone size as missing; the rest say once, few, many or name a class of expanded clone.

j_call v_call clone_size d_call cdr3_aa cdr3_nt
TRBJ1-2 TRBV5-5 few - CASSSARSLYGYTF TGTGCCAGCAGCTCAGCACGGAGCCTCTATGGCTACACCTTC
TRBJ1-1 TRBV6-4 - TRBD1 CASRLHRGDSTEAFF TGTGCCAGCCGCCTCCACAGGGGGGACAGCACTGAAGCTTTCTTT
TRBJ2-6 TRBV27 - TRBD1 CASSGALDRVSGANVLTF TGTGCCAGCAGTGGCGCACTTGACAGGGTATCTGGGGCCAACGTCCTGACTTTC
TRBJ1-1 TRBV3-1/TRBV3-2 - - CASSQWPRGCFF TGTGCCAGCAGCCAATGGCCTCGGGGGTGTTTCTTT
TRBJ1-3 TRBV18 - TRBD1 CASSLFGTDSGNTIYF TGTGCCAGCTCACTCTTCGGGACAGACTCTGGAAACACCATATATTTT
TRBJ2-7 TRBV5-1 - TRBD2 CASSFLGGRENEQYF TGCGCCAGCAGCTTTCTAGGCGGGAGGGAAAACGAGCAGTACTTC
TRBJ2-5 TRBV6-5 - - CASSPTGVGGTQYF TGTGCCAGCAGTCCTACGGGGGTTGGAGGGACCCAGTACTTC
TRBJ1-1 TRBV19 - TRBD1 CASREQTGGDTEAFF TGTGCCAGTAGAGAGCAGACAGGGGGTGACACTGAAGCTTTCTTT
TRBJ2-1 TRBV12-5 - TRBD2 CASAPGLAGGVSYNEQFF TGTGCTAGTGCCCCGGGACTAGCGGGAGGGGTCTCCTACAATGAGCAGTTCTTC
TRBJ1-4 TRBV28 once - CASTRGIGEKLFF TGTGCCAGCACTCGGGGGATAGGTGAAAAACTGTTTTTT
TRBJ1-1 TRBV19 - TRBD1 CASSIEGANTEAFF TGTGCCAGTAGTATTGAGGGGGCTAACACTGAAGCTTTCTTT
TRBJ1-4 TRBV10-3 - - CAISESLGSEKLFF TGTGCCATCAGTGAGTCCCTAGGTTCTGAAAAACTGTTTTTT
TRBJ1-6 TRBV28 - - CASSPGTGGGSPLHF TGTGCCAGCAGCCCGGGAACAGGAGGAGGGTCACCCCTCCACTTT
TRBJ1-6 TRBV6-5 - TRBD1 CASSYPGGNSPLHF TGTGCCAGCAGTTACCCAGGGGGTAATTCACCCCTCCACTTT
TRBJ2-7 TRBV7-3 - TRBD1 CASSSRTGGYEQYF TGTGCCAGCAGCTCGAGAACAGGGGGATACGAGCAGTACTTC
TRBJ1-5 TRBV29-1 - - CSVRQGVGQPQHF TGCAGCGTTCGGCAGGGCGTAGGACAGCCCCAGCATTTT
TRBJ1-6 TRBV2 - TRBD1 CASSTDREYSPLHF TGTGCCAGCAGCACCGACAGGGAGTATTCACCCCTCCACTTT
TRBJ2-7 TRBV6-1 - - CASSEDQLGSYEQYF TGTGCCAGCAGTGAGGACCAACTAGGCTCCTACGAGCAGTACTTC
TRBJ1-5 TRBV4-1 - - CASSQGRGGNQPQHF TGCGCCAGCAGCCAAGGGAGGGGGGGGAATCAGCCCCAGCATTTT